A selection of T cell receptor beta chains follows, all from one sample in a study of T-cell reconstitution after alpha-beta-depleted transplantation in children. TCRdb called the PCR reads again in MiXCR, with one record for every CDR3 protein. The data contain about 300,000 distinct CDR3 sequences, around 9.1% of them singletons. Here the sequenced sample was PBMCs, taken before TCRalphabeta/CD19-depleted stem cell transplant. These receptors were taken from a boy under two years old with acute myeloid leukemia, due to receive a stem cell transplant. The conserved cysteine and the conserved F or W are not part of the CDR3 here. The order of the fields is V gene, CDR3 length, J gene, CDR3 protein.

V gene: TRBV7-3
CDR3 length: 15
J gene: TRBJ2-1
CDR3 protein: ASSLKESGDSYNEQF

V gene: TRBV6-2/TRBV6-3
CDR3 length: 13
J gene: TRBJ2-3
CDR3 protein: ASSYGGLSTDTQY

V gene: TRBV4-3
CDR3 length: 15
J gene: TRBJ2-7
CDR3 protein: ASSQRWLAGGHYEQY

V gene: TRBV10-3
CDR3 length: 12
J gene: TRBJ2-1
CDR3 protein: AISGRGGYHEQF

V gene: TRBV7-2
CDR3 length: 12
J gene: TRBJ2-2
CDR3 protein: ASSLRGVPGELF

V gene: TRBV11-1
CDR3 length: 16
J gene: TRBJ2-1
CDR3 protein: ASSLALIKAGGPHEQF

V gene: TRBV28
CDR3 length: 11
J gene: TRBJ2-3
CDR3 protein: GTLGQPPDTQY

V gene: TRBV11-2
CDR3 length: 13
J gene: TRBJ1-1
CDR3 protein: ASSHPGTGFREAF

V gene: TRBV14
CDR3 length: 14
J gene: TRBJ2-1
CDR3 protein: ASSQADLSRFHEQF

V gene: TRBV28
CDR3 length: 13
J gene: TRBJ2-7
CDR3 protein: ASSPRRGLTYEQY

V gene: TRBV4-2
CDR3 length: 10
J gene: TRBJ1-1
CDR3 protein: ASSQRNTEAF

V gene: TRBV6-2/TRBV6-3
CDR3 length: 14
J gene: TRBJ2-5
CDR3 protein: ASTESGTGTRETQY

V gene: TRBV5-4
CDR3 length: 15
J gene: TRBJ2-6
CDR3 protein: ASSLGAGGSGANVLT

V gene: TRBV29-1
CDR3 length: 14
J gene: TRBJ2-3
CDR3 protein: STPGTSGGKGDTQY

V gene: TRBV12-3/TRBV12-4
CDR3 length: 10
J gene: TRBJ2-7
CDR3 protein: ASSLSGYEQY